The entry that follows covers one TCR beta chain sequence. Its antigen remains unidentified. This specimen belongs to a study of T cell responses to AZD1222 COVID-19 vaccine. Study results and caveats: No repertoire was sampled before or during the peak T cell response, only after it.

Sequenced by immunoSEQ multiplex PCR; TCRdb stores in-frame clones only, minus some. The sample shows 140,000 or so clones, 88% of them seen only once. Trimming pared 3 bases from V and 2 bases from J, leaving 11 bases between. This CDR3 is built from 15 residues. The germline gives CDR1 SGHVS, CDR2 FQNEAQ. This clonotype originated in an adult who received the AZD1222 COVID-19 vaccine. V usage is TRBV7-8 and J usage is TRBJ1-3; D is undetermined. Sequenced material: peripheral blood, taken 28 days after the second AZD1222 dose. In DNA, the CDR3 is TGTGCCAGCAGCTTTGGAGGGAGCCCTGGAAACACCATATATTTT. Amino acids: CASSFGGSPGNTIYF.